This T cell receptor (beta chain) was profiled in a study of CD4+ T cells in melanoma. Study results and limitations: A reported correlation linked neoantigen-specific CD4+ T cells to CD8+, macrophage and B cell function. Diverse differentiation states were reported for melanoma neoantigen-specific CD4+ T cells.

On this clone: Its antigen remains unknown.

The assay was immunoSEQ multiplex PCR, and TCRdb's table has in-frame clones only and misses some. The table has 50,000 or so clones, 89% seen once. The receptor comes from a human donor with melanoma. Sequencing was performed on peripheral blood.

The CDR3 loop is CATRLAVHGYTF. The CDR3 nucleotides read TGTGCCACACGGCTTGCGGTCCATGGCTACACCTTC. The chain joins TRBV6-5 to TRBJ1-2; the D is unclear. The CDR3 has 12 residues. Trimming stripped 10 bases from V and 6 bases from J, with 15 bases between. Per germline, CDR1 MNHEY and CDR2 SVGAGI.